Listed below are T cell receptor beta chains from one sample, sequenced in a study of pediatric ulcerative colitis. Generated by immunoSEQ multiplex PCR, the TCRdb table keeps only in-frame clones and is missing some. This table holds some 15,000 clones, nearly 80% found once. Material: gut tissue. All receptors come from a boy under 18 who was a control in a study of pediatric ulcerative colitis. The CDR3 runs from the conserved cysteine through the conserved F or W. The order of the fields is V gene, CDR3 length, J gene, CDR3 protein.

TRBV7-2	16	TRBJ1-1	CASSLAPVGGDTEAFF
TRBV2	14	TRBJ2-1	CASRGGEYGVEQFF
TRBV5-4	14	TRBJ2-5	CASSWEGVQETQYF
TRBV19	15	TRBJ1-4	CASSPQEVTQEKLFF
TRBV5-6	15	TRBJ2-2	CASAGDRGGTGELFF
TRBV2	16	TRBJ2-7	CASTLGRTGEGYEQYF
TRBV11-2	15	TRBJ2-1	CASSLEAGSHNEQFF
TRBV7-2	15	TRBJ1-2	CASSLLPGGNYGYTF
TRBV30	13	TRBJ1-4	CAWSPHRNEKLFF
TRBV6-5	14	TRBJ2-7	CASSGARTNYEQYF
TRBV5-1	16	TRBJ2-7	CASSPDWGEGENEQYF
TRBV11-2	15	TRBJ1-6	CASSSTSSYNSPLHF
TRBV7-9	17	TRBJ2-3	CASSLARAGRVTDTQYF
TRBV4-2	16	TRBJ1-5	CASSQDPGEGNQPQHF
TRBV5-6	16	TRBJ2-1	CASTNNRGPGYNEQFF
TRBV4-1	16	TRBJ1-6	CASSHGGQTLNSPLHF
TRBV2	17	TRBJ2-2	CASSEGSGQGANGELFF
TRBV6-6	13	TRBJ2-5	CASSYDIWGTQYF
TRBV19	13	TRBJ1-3	CASSSSSGNTIYF
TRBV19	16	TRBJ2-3	CASRDAGTGGADTQYF
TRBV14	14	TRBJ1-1	CASSQDSGQLEAFF
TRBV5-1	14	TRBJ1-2	CASSLGDTAYGYTF
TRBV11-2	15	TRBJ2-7	CASSLAPGKGYEQYF
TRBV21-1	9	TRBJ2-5	CASSKAQYF
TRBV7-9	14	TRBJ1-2	CASSSTGKRDGYTF
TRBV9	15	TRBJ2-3	CASSGRDRGTDTQYF
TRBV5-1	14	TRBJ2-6	CASSSGSGANVLTF
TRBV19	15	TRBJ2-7	CASSIPGGPSYEQYF
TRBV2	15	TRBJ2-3	CASSDPTKLSDTQYF
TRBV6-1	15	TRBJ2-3	CASSERGTGTDTQYF
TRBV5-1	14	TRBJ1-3	CASSRDRGGNTIYF
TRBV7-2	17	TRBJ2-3	CASSISSGILIGDTQYF
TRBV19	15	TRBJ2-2	CASNPVATGTGELFF
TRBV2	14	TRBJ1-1	CASTRQQGNTEAFF
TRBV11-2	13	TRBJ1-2	CASSGGRFYGYTF
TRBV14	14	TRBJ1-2	CASSHGQVNYGYTF
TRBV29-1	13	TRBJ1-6	CSARKGNNSPLHF
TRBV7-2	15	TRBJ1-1	CASSDRAALNAEAFF
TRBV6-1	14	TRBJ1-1	CASSSTGLNTEAFF
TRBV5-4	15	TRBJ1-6	CASSLRKVPDSPLHF
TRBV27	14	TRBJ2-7	CASRRLITNYEQYF
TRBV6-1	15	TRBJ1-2	CASSGEVAGGASYTF
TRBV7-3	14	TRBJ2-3	CASSLDRSTDTQYF
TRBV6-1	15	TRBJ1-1	CASSLTGEWNTEAFF
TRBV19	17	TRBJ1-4	CASSIDGPYATNEKLFF
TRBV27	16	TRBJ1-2	CASSSPTGGGGYGYTF
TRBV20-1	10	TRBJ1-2	CSASVYGYTF
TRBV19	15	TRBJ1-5	CASSIAVFPNQPQHF
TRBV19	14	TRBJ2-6	CASSLVSGANVLTF
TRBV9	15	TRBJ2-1	CASSVGDRVINEQFF